What follows are 25 T cell receptor beta chains derived from one specimen sequenced in a study of cytomegalovirus exposure and HLA in healthy donors. With 60 Vbeta and 13 Jbeta primers, the PCR was carried out. TCRdb's copy holds only in-frame clones and misses some; the assay was immunoSEQ multiplex PCR. The sample yields under 150,000 clones, around 80% seen once. What was sequenced was PBMCs. Receptors originate from a man aged 50 to 59 in good health and CMV-seronegative.

There are a few counts of this clone. The chain uses TRBV6-1 and TRBJ1-6; the match to TRBD1 covers 11 bases. The CDR3 is 16 residues long. J was trimmed by 10 bases and V by 2 bases; bases with no gene match: 7. Germline values: CDR1 MNHNS, CDR2 SASEGT. CDR3 in amino acids: CASSELGQGAGSPLHF. The CDR3 DNA is TGTGCCAGCAGTGAACTCGGACAGGGGGCCGGGTCACCCCTCCACTTT.

The chain employs TRBV2 and TRBJ1-3; D remains unclear. The CDR3 is 13 amino acids. Germline lookup yields CDR1 SNHLY and CDR2 FYNNEI. Deletions cut 7 bases from V and 4 bases from J, with 11 bases between. The DNA for the CDR3 is TGTGCCAGCACCGGAGCGCGGGGAAACACCATATATTTT. Translating it yields CASTGARGNTIYF.

The chain links TRBV18 to TRBJ2-1; 14 nucleotides match TRBD2. Looked up from germline, CDR1 is KGHSH and CDR2 is LQKENI. V lost 3 bases to trimming and J lost 12 bases; unmatched junction nucleotides: 7. CDR3 length: 15 residues. The chain's CDR3 is CASSPTSGGAVGQFF. DNA of the CDR3: TGTGCCAGCTCACCGACTAGCGGGGGGGCAGTGGGGCAGTTCTTC. Full variable domain (remainder filled in from reference TRBV18 and TRBJ2-1): NAGVMQNPRHLVRRRGQEARLRCSPMKGHSHVYWYRQLPEEGLKFMVYLQKENIIDESGMPKERFSAEFPKEGPSILRIQQVVRGDSAAYFCASSPTSGGAVGQFFGPGTRLTVL.

The chain employs TRBV18 and TRBJ1-2; a weak D match, TRBD1 (6 bases). This CDR3 region has 12 residues. The germline CDR1 and CDR2 sequences are KGHSH and LQKENI. V lost 4 bases, J lost 7 bases, and 10 bases lay in between. The CDR3 nucleotides read TGTGCCAGCTCACACAGGGACGGTGGCTACACCTTC. It translates to CASSHRDGGYTF.

The genes are TRBV27 and TRBJ2-7, with TRBD1 matching 9 bases. Unmatched junction bases numbered 4, after V lost 5 bases and J lost 2 bases. The CDR3 contains 14 residues. The germline CDR1 and CDR2 sequences are MNHEY and SMNVEV (reference sequence). The CDR3: CASSVGQGTYEQYF. CDR3 bases: TGTGCCAGCAGTGTCGGACAGGGGACCTACGAGCAGTACTTC.

J is TRBJ1-6 and V is TRBV4-3; D is undetermined. CDR3 length equals 14 residues. Germline CDR1 LGHNA, CDR2 YSLEER. Trimming cost V 3 bases and J 7 bases, with 10 bases left between them. The CDR3 region is CASSQGMTNSPLHF. The DNA for the CDR3 is TGCGCCAGCAGCCAGGGCATGACAAATTCACCCCTCCACTTT.

The chain carries TRBV7-9 and TRBJ1-1; no definite D call. This CDR3 comprises 16 residues. CDR1 and CDR2 from the germline V gene are SEHNR and FQNEAQ (reference sequence). V lost 0 bases and J 3 bases, leaving 14 bases between the germline ends. CDR3 amino acids: CASSLALAGTDTEAFF. As DNA, the CDR3 is TGTGCCAGCAGCTTAGCGCTTGCGGGCACGGACACTGAAGCTTTCTTT.

The rearrangement uses TRBV27 and TRBJ1-4; 8 nucleotides match TRBD1. The CDR3 covers 15 residues. Per germline, CDR1 MNHEY and CDR2 SMNVEV (reference sequence). V trimming: 5 bases; J trimming: 6 bases; junction bases outside the gene matches: 8. The CDR3 loop is CASSPRTGMDEKLFF. The CDR3 nucleotides are TGTGCCAGCAGTCCCCGGACAGGGATGGATGAAAAACTGTTTTTT. Looking up the rest from reference TRBV27 and TRBJ1-4 gives the full variable domain: EAQVTQNPRYLITVTGKKLTVTCSQNMNHEYMSWYRQDPGLGLRQIYYSMNVEVTDKGDVPEGYKVSRKEKRNFPLILESPSPNQTSLYFCASSPRTGMDEKLFFGSGTQLSVL.

The chain has TRBV4-2 and TRBJ1-6; tentative D call: TRBD1 (6 bases). This CDR3 has 15 residues. Germline V gives CDR1 LGHNA, CDR2 YNFKEQ. V dropped 0 bases and J dropped 10 bases, with 13 bases sitting between them. For the CDR3, the DNA is TGTGCCAGCAGCCAAGATCTGGGGGGGCGATCACCCCTCCACTTT. Amino acids: CASSQDLGGRSPLHF.

This chain joins TRBV5-1 and TRBJ1-5, with D perhaps matching TRBD1 (6 bases). Between the trimmed V and J ends, which lost 0 bases and 5 bases, there was a span of 12 bases. Germline-derived CDR1 and CDR2 are SGHRS and YFSETQ. This CDR3 has 15 residues. The chain's CDR3 is CASSLGVGADQPQHF. CDR3 bases: TGCGCCAGCAGCTTGGGGGTGGGGGCTGATCAGCCCCAGCATTTT. The full variable domain, in which reference TRBV5-1 and TRBJ1-5 provide the parts outside the CDR3, is KAGVTQTPRYLIKTRGQQVTLSCSPISGHRSVSWYQQTPGQGLQFLFEYFSETQRNKGNFPGRFSGRQFSNSRSEMNVSTLELGDSALYLCASSLGVGADQPQHFGDGTRLSIL.

In its sample, this clone was seen once. The genes are TRBV6-1 and TRBJ2-5, with a possible D match to TRBD2 (5 bases). The germline V gene encodes CDR1 MNHNS and CDR2 SASEGT. This CDR3 has 12 amino acids. The V and J ends lost 5 bases and 5 bases respectively, with 9 bases between them. The CDR3 nucleotides are TGTGCCAGCAGTACTAGTAGGGAGACCCAGTACTTC. This codes for CASSTSRETQYF.

V and J are TRBV6-6 and TRBJ1-5, with D unresolved. CDR1 and CDR2 from the germline V gene are MNHNY and SVGAGI (reference sequence). The ends were cut back, 6 bases at V and 6 bases at J, with 15 bases in the middle. The CDR3 has 14 residues. CDR3 DNA: TGTGCCAGCAGAACCGGCCAGAGCGGTCAGCCCCAGCATTTT. Amino acid sequence: CASRTGQSGQPQHF.

V gene TRBV25-1 combines with J gene TRBJ2-4; D is perhaps TRBD1 (6 bases). This CDR3 region has 16 residues. Germline V gene lookup returns CDR1 MGHDK and CDR2 SYGVNS. V lost 2 bases and J 3 bases, leaving 14 bases between the germline ends. The CDR3 bases are TGTGCCAGCAGTGAACTCAGACAGGAAGACAAAAACATTCAGTACTTC. Translated, it gives CASSELRQEDKNIQYF. The variable domain in full, completed from reference TRBV25-1 and TRBJ2-4, reads EADIYQTPRYLVIGTGKKITLECSQTMGHDKMYWYQQDPGMELHLIHYSYGVNSTEKGDLSSESTVSRIRTEHFPLTLESARPSHTSQYLCASSELRQEDKNIQYFGAGTRLSVL.

The V gene is TRBV2, the J gene TRBJ1-2, with D perhaps TRBD1 (5 bases). Trimming left V 4 bases short and J 4 bases short, with 10 bases between. This CDR3 is 13 amino acids long. Germline-derived CDR1 and CDR2 are SNHLY and FYNNEI. The CDR3: CASSVTEFYGYTF. As DNA, the CDR3 is TGTGCCAGCAGTGTGACAGAATTCTATGGCTACACCTTC.

The rearrangement joins TRBV18 to TRBJ2-7; D may be TRBD2 (5 bases). This CDR3 contains 12 residues. The germline V and J ends were trimmed by 3 bases and 3 bases, with 6 bases remaining between them. CDR1 and CDR2 from the germline V gene are KGHSH and LQKENI. The CDR3 loop reads CASSPEGYEQYF. CDR3 nucleotide sequence: TGTGCCAGCTCACCCGAGGGCTACGAGCAGTACTTC.

V and J are TRBV23-1 and TRBJ2-5, with 11 bases that match TRBD2. TRBV23-1 is an ORF for which the function is uncertain. After removal of 0 bases from V and 5 bases from J, the junction contained 5 bases not matched to a gene. There are 16 residues in the CDR3. CDR3 loop: CASSQSTSGERETQYF. The CDR3 DNA sequence: TGCGCCAGCAGTCAATCGACTAGCGGGGAGAGGGAGACCCAGTACTTC.

The V and J genes are TRBV14 and TRBJ1-1, with D maybe TRBD1 (5 bases). Germline V gene data show CDR1 as SGHDN and CDR2 as FVKESK. Trimming stripped 6 bases from V and 3 bases from J, with 5 bases between. The CDR3 length is 11 residues. CDR3 DNA: TGTGCCAGCAGACAGGACACTGAAGCTTTCTTT. It codes for CASRQDTEAFF.

The rearrangement uses TRBV6-6 and TRBJ2-7, with D uncertain. Per the germline V gene, CDR1 is MNHNY and CDR2 is SVGAGI (reference sequence). This CDR3 has 12 amino acids. V was clipped by 5 bases and J by 6 bases, with 11 bases between them. The DNA for the CDR3 is TGTGCCAGCAGTCGACCCAACAGCGAGCAGTACTTC. Translated: CASSRPNSEQYF.

The J gene is TRBJ2-7, the V gene TRBV6-6; maybe TRBD1 (7 bases). Between the trimmed V and J ends, which lost 6 bases and 5 bases, there was a span of 17 bases. The CDR3 has 14 residues. Germline CDR1 MNHNY, CDR2 SVGAGI (reference sequence). CDR3 bases: TGTGCCAGCAGCCGACAGGGAGGAAGAGACGAGCAGTACTTC. Translating it yields CASSRQGGRDEQYF.

The chain carries TRBV6-1 and TRBJ1-5, with TRBD1 matching over 11 bases. This CDR3 is built from 15 residues. V trimming: 7 bases; J trimming: 2 bases; junction bases outside the gene matches: 4. CDR1 and CDR2 from the germline V gene are MNHNS and SASEGT. CDR3 region: CASMPGQGGNQPQHF. CDR3 nucleotides: TGTGCCAGCATGCCGGGACAGGGGGGCAATCAGCCCCAGCATTTT.

V and J are TRBV6-5 and TRBJ1-2; 7 nucleotides line up with TRBD1. V gave up 4 bases and J gave up 8 bases; unmatched junction bases: 7. The CDR3 length is 13 residues. CDR1 and CDR2 from the germline V gene are MNHEY and SVGAGI. This CDR3 is CASSFHRGEGYTF. In DNA form, the CDR3 reads TGTGCCAGCAGTTTCCACAGGGGTGAAGGCTACACCTTC.

This clone was detected once. The chain recombines TRBV6-4 with TRBJ1-1, with D unresolved. CDR1 is MRHNA and CDR2 is SNTAGT in the germline V gene. V was shortened by 0 bases and J by 7 bases, with 6 bases between the two germline ends. The CDR3 is made up of 12 amino acids. CDR3 DNA: TGTGCCAGCAGTGACTCTGGAGGTGAAGCTTTCTTT. Its translation: CASSDSGGEAFF.

The genes are TRBV5-1 and TRBJ2-5; D might be TRBD2 (6 bases). V lost 0 bases and J lost 2, with 17 bases in between. Germline CDR1 SGHRS, CDR2 YFSETQ. The CDR3 is 17 amino acids. CDR3 DNA sequence: TGCGCCAGCAGCTTGGCGGGACTCCCCGTCGGGCAAGAGACCCAGTACTTC. Protein: CASSLAGLPVGQETQYF.

This chain joins TRBV5-4 and TRBJ1-1; 10 nucleotides align to TRBD1. Germline CDR1 and CDR2: SGHNT and YYREEE (reference sequence). The ends lost 1 base at V and 0 bases at J; junction bases unmatched: 9. This CDR3 contains 18 residues. This chain's CDR3 is CASSLSWGQGIVNTEAFF. CDR3 bases: TGTGCCAGCAGCTTGAGTTGGGGACAGGGGATTGTGAACACTGAAGCTTTCTTT.

V is TRBV29-1 and J is TRBJ1-6, with a possible D match to TRBD1 (5 bases). V lost 3 bases and J lost 8, with 20 bases in between. The CDR3 length is 16 residues. Germline CDR1 and CDR2: SQVTM and ANQGSEA. This chain's CDR3 is CSVERGREPLDSPLHF. In DNA form, the CDR3 reads TGCAGCGTTGAGCGGGGCAGGGAGCCTCTCGATTCACCCCTCCACTTT.